The 7 T cell receptor beta chains presented below share a single source sample, sequenced in a study of T cell responses to AZD1222 COVID-19 vaccine. Profiled with immunoSEQ multiplex PCR; TCRdb holds only in-frame clones, not every one. The table shows 150,000 or so clones, with around 90% occurring only once. This material consisted of peripheral blood, taken on day 0 of MenACWY control vaccination. Receptor source: an adult in good health.

This clone was observed a handful of times. The chain couples TRBV6-5 to TRBJ1-5, with D perhaps TRBD1 (6 bases). CDR3 size: 14 residues. V was trimmed by 6 bases and J by 7 bases, leaving 16 bases between them. The germline V gene encodes CDR1 MNHEY and CDR2 SVGAGI. The CDR3, as DNA: TGTGCCAGCAGAAAAAGGGGGGGAAACCAGCCCCAGCATTTT. Translated, it gives CASRKRGGNQPQHF.

V usage is TRBV6-5 and J usage is TRBJ2-2, with 7 bases aligning to TRBD2. V lost 2 bases, J lost 6 bases, and 9 bases stayed unmatched. The CDR3 runs to 16 residues. Germline CDR1 reads MNHEY; CDR2 reads SVGAGI. CDR3 coding DNA: TGTGCCAGCAGTTACACTGGGGAGGGTTCCCCCGGGGAGCTGTTTTTT. The encoded protein is CASSYTGEGSPGELFF.

The rearrangement links TRBV6-1 to TRBJ1-2; D remains ambiguous. The V gene's germline CDR1 is MNHNS and CDR2 SASEGT. The CDR3 runs to 14 residues. The V gene lost 0 bases and the J gene lost 4 bases, with 9 bases spanning the gap. CDR3 coding DNA: TGTGCCAGCAGTGAAGCCCCAACCCCCTATGGCTACACCTTC. Amino acid sequence: CASSEAPTPYGYTF.

The rearrangement joins TRBV3-1 (or the pseudogene TRBV3-2) to TRBJ2-1, with 13 bases matching TRBD2. The CDR3 runs 17 residues. V dropped 0 bases and J dropped 3; count of bases not matched to a gene: 2. Germline V gene data show CDR1 as LGHDT and CDR2 as YNNKEL (reference sequence). Written as DNA, the CDR3 is TGTGCCAGCAGCCAAGATCGACTAGCGGGGGGCTACAATGAGCAGTTCTTC. Residues: CASSQDRLAGGYNEQFF.

This clone was seen once. This sequence joins TRBV5-5 and TRBJ1-2; D call uncertain. The length of the CDR3 is 12 residues. Trimming stripped 6 bases from V and 3 bases from J, with 9 bases between. Germline loops: CDR1 SGHKS, CDR2 YYEKEE (reference sequence). The CDR3 bases are TGTGCCAGCACTGAACAGTACTATGGCTACACCTTC. Translating gives CASTEQYYGYTF.

The V and J genes are TRBV13 and TRBJ1-2; D not certain. The CDR3 runs to 14 residues. Trimming stripped 5 bases from V and 6 bases from J, with 16 bases between. Germline assignment: CDR1 PRHDT and CDR2 FYEKMQ (reference sequence). The DNA for the CDR3 is TGTGCCAGCAGCCCCCCTGGGGATCGCGATGGCTACACCTTC. It translates to CASSPPGDRDGYTF.

DNA of the CDR3: TGTGCCAGCAGTTTAGGAGGCGGAAACACCATATATTTT. The encoded protein is CASSLGGGNTIYF. This rearrangement joins TRBV27 to TRBJ1-3; D is undetermined. The CDR3 runs to 13 residues. Germline CDR1 is MNHEY and CDR2 is SMNVEV (reference sequence). V shed 2 bases and J shed 4 bases, with 6 bases lying between them.